This section outlines one TCR beta chain sequence together with its context. Libraries were prepared by immunoSEQ multiplex PCR; TCRdb keeps only in-frame clonotypes and omits some of them. The profile shows under 250,000 clones, 82% of them singletons. This sample stems from a study of blood T cell repertoires in COVID-19. Trimming took 4 bases from V and 8 from J; bases not matched to a gene: 9. Germline V gene sequence: CDR1 SGHAT, CDR2 FQNNGV. The CDR3 consists of 14 residues. The clonotype comes from a woman aged 40-49 years with acute or convalescent COVID-19. Sequencing was done on a sample of peripheral blood. The rearrangement uses TRBV11-2 and TRBJ2-3; 7 nucleotides align to TRBD1. The CDR3 DNA sequence: TGTGCCAGCAGCTCCTACAGGGGAGAGGGTACGCAGTATTTT. Encoded protein: CASSSYRGEGTQYF.